The present T cell receptor beta chain was sequenced within a study of blood T cell repertoires in COVID-19. Study-wide background: COVID-19 samples, acute and convalescent, were from the United States, Italy and Spain. PBMCs, B-cell-depleted T cells, or T cells were the source of the cDNA or gDNA that made up the material.

Participants had their cohort set by participant-reported clinical history. CDR1 and CDR2 (germline): SGDLS, YYNGEE. Trimming removed 0 bases from V and 4 bases from J, with 17 bases in between. CDR3 size: 17 residues. The protocol was immunoSEQ multiplex PCR, while the TCRdb copy is restricted to in-frame clones and leaves out a portion. The data show 300,000 to 450,000 clones, with about 88% seen just once and over 0.9% held by the top ten. The sequence was collected from a woman aged 25 to 39 who had been exposed to COVID-19. The chain uses TRBV9 and TRBJ1-3, with a tentative D call TRBD1 (6 bases). The sample was PBMCs or T cells enriched from blood (not recorded which). The CDR3 is CASSVATLQGSGNTIYF. CDR3 nucleotide sequence: TGTGCCAGCAGCGTAGCCACACTACAGGGTTCAGGAAACACCATATATTTT.